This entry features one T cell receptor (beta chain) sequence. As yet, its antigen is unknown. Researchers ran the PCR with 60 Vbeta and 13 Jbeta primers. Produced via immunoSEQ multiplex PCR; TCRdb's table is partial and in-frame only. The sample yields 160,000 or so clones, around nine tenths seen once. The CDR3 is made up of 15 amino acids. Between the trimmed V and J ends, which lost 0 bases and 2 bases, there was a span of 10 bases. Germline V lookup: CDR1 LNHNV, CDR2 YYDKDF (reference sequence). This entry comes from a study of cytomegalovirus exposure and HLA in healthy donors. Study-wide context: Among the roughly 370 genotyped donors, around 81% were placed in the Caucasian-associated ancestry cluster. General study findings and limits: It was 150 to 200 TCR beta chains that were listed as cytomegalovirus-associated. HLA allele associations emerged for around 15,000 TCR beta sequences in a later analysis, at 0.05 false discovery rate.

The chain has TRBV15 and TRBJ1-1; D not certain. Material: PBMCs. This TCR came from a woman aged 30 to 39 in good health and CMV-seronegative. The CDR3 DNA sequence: TGTGCCACCAGCAGAGATCGAGAGGTTAACACTGAAGCTTTCTTT. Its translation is CATSRDREVNTEAFF.